The next 31 T cell receptor beta chains were all read from a single sample in a study of response to subunit inactivated influenza vaccine. TCRdb re-called the RT-PCR reads with MiXCR, one entry per CDR3 protein. The sample shows hundreds of thousands of distinct CDR3 sequences, around 14% of them seen only once. Sequenced material: PBMCs from blood, taken around two weeks before vaccination. The receptors derive from a man aged 45-65 years who received an inactivated influenza vaccine.

This clonotype was seen more than once but under ten times. The chain recombines TRBV12-3 or TRBV12-4 with TRBJ2-3; TRBD2 matches 7 bases. The trim removed 6 bases at V and 2 bases at J, leaving 14 bases unmatched. The CDR3 consists of 17 residues. CDR3 sequence reads: CASSPYSGGGFTDTQYF. Written as DNA, the CDR3 is TGTGCCAGCAGCCCGTATTCTGGCGGGGGTTTCACAGATACGCAGTATTTT.

This clonotype was detected a few times. The chain couples TRBV7-9 to TRBJ2-2; TRBD1 agrees at 7 bases. The CDR3 runs 14 residues. In germline, CDR1 is SEHNR, CDR2 FQNEAQ (reference sequence). Trimming removed 3 bases from V and 10 bases from J; junction bases left unmatched: 8. The CDR3 coding sequence is TGTGCCAGCAGCTTGGAACAGGGGTCGGAGGAGCTGTTTTTT. Its translation is CASSLEQGSEELFF.

The J gene is TRBJ2-7, the V gene TRBV12-3 or TRBV12-4, with D perhaps TRBD1 (5 bases). V shed 8 bases and J shed 7 bases, with 18 bases lying between them. CDR3 length equals 13 residues. The CDR3 protein is CASAPTARSEQYF. For the CDR3, the DNA is TGTGCCAGCGCCCCGACAGCTCGATCTGAGCAGTACTTC.

The table lists this clonotype with many counts. One end of the junction does not line up with germline, which may come from a read error. The CDR3 nucleotides are TGTGCCAGCAGCTTAGGGGGCGAGCAGTACTTC. Translating gives CASSLGGEQYF. V is TRBV12-3 or TRBV12-4 and J is TRBJ2-7; weak D call: TRBD1 (6 bases). This CDR3 has 11 residues.

This clonotype has a handful of counts. V gene TRBV9 combines with J gene TRBJ2-1; no definite D call. Per germline, CDR1 SGDLS and CDR2 YYNGEE. Trimming stripped 3 bases from V and 8 bases from J, with 9 bases between. This CDR3 is built from 12 residues. Written as DNA, the CDR3 is TGTGCCAGCAGCGACCAAGTGGATGAGCAGTTCTTC. Its translation: CASSDQVDEQFF.

There are many counts of this clonotype. The chain carries TRBV4-1 and TRBJ1-1; D is perhaps TRBD1 (5 bases). V lost 2 bases, J lost 1 base, and 8 bases lay in between. CDR3 length equals 14 residues. Germline lookup yields CDR1 MGHRA and CDR2 YSYEKL. CDR3 sequence reads: CASSQIGTNTEAFF. The CDR3 DNA reads as TGCGCCAGCAGCCAAATCGGGACGAACACTGAAGCTTTCTTT.

This chain links TRBV7-2 with TRBJ2-2, with TRBD1 matching over 7 bases. Germline V gene lookup returns CDR1 SGHTA and CDR2 FQGNSA. The ends lost 3 bases at V and 6 bases at J; junction bases unmatched: 4. CDR3 size: 14 residues. The CDR3 bases are TGTGCCAGCAGCTTGCTCCAGGGGGCCGGGGAGCTGTTTTTT. Translating gives CASSLLQGAGELFF.

This clonotype occurred many times. This chain uses TRBV12-3 or TRBV12-4 with TRBJ1-5, with 9 nucleotides matching TRBD1. The CDR3 runs 14 residues. After removal of 4 bases from V and 6 bases from J, the junction contained 4 bases not matched to a gene. The CDR3, as DNA: TGTGCCAGCAGTTGGGACAGGGAAGGTCAGCCCCAGCATTTT. This encodes CASSWDREGQPQHF.

The genes are TRBV18 and TRBJ2-5; a possible D gene is TRBD1 (6 bases). The CDR3 totals 15 residues. V gave up 5 bases and J gave up 5 bases, with 18 bases separating them. The germline CDR1 and CDR2 sequences are KGHSH and LQKENI. The DNA of the CDR3 is TGTGCCAGCTCATACTCAACAGGGCTCACTGAGACCCAGTACTTC. Amino acid sequence: CASSYSTGLTETQYF.

The chain has TRBV2 and TRBJ2-3; either TRBD1 or TRBD2 may supply D (11 bases each). The CDR3 is 19 residues long. V was pared by 5 bases and J by 4 bases, with 28 bases between. The germline gives CDR1 SNHLY, CDR2 FYNNEI. The CDR3 loop is CASSLILTSGTGGPDTQYF. The CDR3 nucleotides read TGTGCCAGCAGTTTAATATTGACTAGCGGGACAGGGGGTCCAGATACGCAGTATTTT. The complete variable domain, with remaining parts taken from reference TRBV2 and TRBJ2-3, reads EPEVTQTPSHQVTQMGQEVILRCVPISNHLYFYWYRQILGQKVEFLVSFYNNEISEKSEIFDDQFSVERPDGSNFTLKIRSTKLEDSAMYFCASSLILTSGTGGPDTQYFGPGTRLTVL.

A few counts support this clonotype. V usage is TRBV28 and J usage is TRBJ1-5; D remains unclear. Germline CDR1 reads MDHEN; CDR2 reads SYDVKM. V shed 3 bases and J shed 3 bases, with 6 bases lying between them. The CDR3 totals 13 residues. CDR3 residues: CASSFLANQPQHF. The CDR3 DNA reads as TGTGCCAGCAGTTTTCTCGCCAATCAGCCCCAGCATTTT.

To note about this clonotype: Being one base from a much bigger clone, this may be a read error. The chain has TRBV12-3 or TRBV12-4 and TRBJ2-1; tentative D call: TRBD1 (6 bases). This CDR3 is 15 amino acids long. Trimming removed 4 bases at V and 0 bases at J, with 10 bases between. The CDR3 here is CASSCTGSSYNEQFF. Written as DNA, the CDR3 is TGTGCCAGCAGTTGTACAGGGAGCTCCTACAATGAGCAGTTCTTC.

This clonotype has just a few counts. This chain connects TRBV30 to TRBJ2-7; D is unresolved. CDR3 length equals 14 residues. V dropped 1 base and J dropped 2 bases, with 12 bases sitting between them. The V gene's germline CDR1 is GTSNPN and CDR2 SVGIG (reference sequence). CDR3 sequence: CAWSGVGTAYEQYF. For the CDR3, the DNA is TGTGCCTGGAGTGGTGTCGGCACAGCCTACGAGCAGTACTTC.

The V and J genes are TRBV12-3 or TRBV12-4 and TRBJ2-2, with 7 bases fitting TRBD1. CDR3 length: 15 residues. V was pared by 4 bases and J by 5 bases, with 7 bases of the junction left unmatched. CDR3 DNA sequence: TGTGCCAGCAGTTATTTCGCAGGGGGTACCGGGGAGCTGTTTTTT. It specifies CASSYFAGGTGELFF.

V usage is TRBV12-3 or TRBV12-4 and J usage is TRBJ2-3; D might be TRBD1 (6 bases). Trimming cost V 3 bases and J 6 bases, with 13 bases left between them. This CDR3 comprises 14 residues. Here the CDR3 reads CASSLGAISDTQYF. The CDR3 DNA reads as TGTGCCAGCAGTTTGGGGGCGATTTCGGATACGCAGTATTTT.

This sequence joins TRBV11-1 and TRBJ2-7, with TRBD2 as a possible D gene (7 bases). Trimming took 3 bases from V and 0 from J, leaving 21 bases between them. The CDR3 has 18 amino acids. Germline values: CDR1 SGHAT, CDR2 FQDESV (reference sequence). This CDR3 is CASSFGLSGGARSYEQYF. CDR3 DNA sequence: TGTGCCAGCAGCTTTGGTCTATCTGGGGGGGCTCGCTCCTACGAGCAGTACTTC.

There are many counts of this clonotype. This sequence joins TRBV20-1 and TRBJ1-4; 7 bases are a match to TRBD1. The CDR3 runs to 14 residues. V lost 6 bases to trimming and J lost 8 bases; unmatched junction nucleotides: 12. Per the germline V gene, CDR1 is DFQATT and CDR2 is SNEGSKA (reference sequence). The CDR3 sequence is CSATTGVLGEKLFF. Written as DNA, the CDR3 is TGCAGTGCCACCACAGGGGTGTTAGGGGAAAAACTGTTTTTT.

This chain connects TRBV5-6 to TRBJ2-3, with D perhaps TRBD2 (7 bases). The CDR3 runs 15 residues. V lost 4 bases and J lost 6, with 18 bases in between. Germline V lookup: CDR1 SGHDT, CDR2 YYEEEE. The CDR3 is CASSRAGDTSDTQYF. In nucleotides, the CDR3 is TGTGCCAGCAGCCGGGCGGGGGACACCTCGGATACGCAGTATTTT. The full variable domain, with the rest looked up from reference TRBV5-6 and TRBJ2-3, is DAGVTQSPTHLIKTRGQQVTLRCSPKSGHDTVSWYQQALGQGPQFIFQYYEEEERQRGNFPDRFSGHQFPNYSSELNVNALLLGDSALYLCASSRAGDTSDTQYFGPGTRLTVL.

V and J are TRBV7-2 and TRBJ2-3; 13 bases match TRBD2. Germline CDR1 and CDR2: SGHTA and FQGNSA. V was pared by 5 bases and J by 6 bases, with 11 bases of the junction left unmatched. This CDR3 is built from 17 residues. The CDR3 here is CASSVLWTSGGMDTQYF. The CDR3 region has the DNA TGTGCCAGCAGCGTTCTGTGGACTAGCGGGGGTATGGATACGCAGTATTTT.

This clonotype was observed a few times. The rearrangement joins TRBV6-2 or TRBV6-3 to TRBJ1-2; D remains ambiguous. Between the trimmed V and J ends, which lost 1 base and 3 bases, there was a span of 9 bases. CDR1 is MNHEY, CDR2 SVGEGT, per germline. This CDR3 spans 14 amino acids. The CDR3 bases are TGTGCCAGCAGTTACTACGCCGGGGACTATGGCTACACCTTC. Its translation: CASSYYAGDYGYTF.

This clonotype has a handful of counts. CDR3 coding DNA: TGTGCCAGCAGCCAAGGTACAGGGGTCCTACAGCCCCAGCATTTT. It specifies CASSQGTGVLQPQHF. V usage is TRBV4-2 and J usage is TRBJ1-5, with 7 bases that match TRBD1. The length of the CDR3 is 15 residues. The V gene end was trimmed by 1 base and the J gene end by 7 bases; junction bases not matched to a gene: 7. Germline V gene data show CDR1 as LGHNA and CDR2 as YNFKEQ.

This clonotype showed up just a few times. The chain recombines TRBV7-8 with TRBJ2-2; D is undetermined. The CDR3 is made up of 17 amino acids. Germline V gene sequence: CDR1 SGHVS, CDR2 FQNEAQ. V shed 2 bases and J shed 1 base, with 14 bases lying between them. CDR3 sequence: CASSLILSRRNTGELFF. Written as DNA, the CDR3 is TGTGCCAGCAGCTTAATCCTATCGCGGAGGAACACCGGGGAGCTGTTTTTT.

The chain carries TRBV6-4 and TRBJ2-5; a weak D match, TRBD1 (5 bases). Germline CDR1 MRHNA, CDR2 SNTAGT. Trimming removed 6 bases at V and 5 bases at J, with 13 bases between. The CDR3 contains 13 residues. CDR3 sequence: CASSRQPGETQYF. DNA for the CDR3: TGTGCCAGCAGCCGACAGCCTGGGGAGACCCAGTACTTC.

The chain has TRBV5-1 and TRBJ2-5; 15 bases are shared with TRBD2. CDR3 length: 16 amino acids. Germline V gene data show CDR1 as SGHRS and CDR2 as YFSETQ. V shed 4 bases, J shed 6 bases, and the junction held 7 bases outside the gene matches. CDR3 sequence: CASSPGLAGGAKTQYF. The CDR3 nucleotides read TGCGCCAGCAGCCCGGGACTAGCGGGGGGCGCGAAGACCCAGTACTTC.

At least ten counts were recorded for this clonotype. The V and J genes are TRBV29-1 and TRBJ2-1, with 10 bases matching TRBD1. Germline lookup yields CDR1 SQVTM and CDR2 ANQGSEA. There are 11 residues in the CDR3. The V gene end was trimmed by 6 bases and the J gene end by 9 bases; junction bases not matched to a gene: 2. CDR3 amino acids: CSVGTGAEQFF. Here the CDR3 DNA reads TGCAGCGTCGGGACAGGGGCTGAGCAGTTCTTC.

The chain employs TRBV6-1 and TRBJ1-1; 9 positions agree with TRBD1. The CDR3 is 15 amino acids. V lost 7 bases to trimming and J lost 4 bases; unmatched junction nucleotides: 10. In germline, CDR1 is MNHNS, CDR2 SASEGT. CDR3 residues: CASTPEQGALTEAFF. The CDR3, as DNA: TGTGCCAGCACCCCAGAACAGGGGGCGCTCACTGAAGCTTTCTTT.

The chain has TRBV28 and TRBJ2-3, with 8 nucleotides matching TRBD2. The ends lost 5 bases at V and 5 bases at J; junction bases unmatched: 9. The V gene's germline CDR1 is MDHEN and CDR2 SYDVKM. The CDR3 loop spans 15 amino acids. In DNA, the CDR3 is TGTGCCAGCAGTCATCCGGGAGGGGATGGAGATACGCAGTATTTT. This encodes CASSHPGGDGDTQYF.

This clonotype was seen many times. This chain links TRBV29-1 with TRBJ2-7, with D perhaps matching TRBD1 or TRBD2 (5 bases each). Trimming pared 2 bases from V and 2 bases from J, leaving 10 bases between. This CDR3 comprises 13 residues. Germline V gene data show CDR1 as SQVTM and CDR2 as ANQGSEA. The CDR3 DNA sequence: TGCAGCGTTGAAAAGGGGAGTCCCTACGAGCAGTACTTC. Protein sequence: CSVEKGSPYEQYF.

This clonotype has at least ten counts. J is TRBJ1-2 and V is TRBV3-1; D not resolved. With 6 bases removed from V and 0 bases from J, the gap between germline ends came to 8 bases. This CDR3 comprises 13 residues. Germline V gives CDR1 LGHDT, CDR2 YNNKEL (reference sequence). The CDR3, as DNA: TGTGCCAGCAGTCCACTCACTAACTATGGCTACACCTTC. This gives the protein CASSPLTNYGYTF.

This clonotype was seen a handful of times. The V and J genes are TRBV29-1 and TRBJ1-2; no clear D gene. The germline gives CDR1 SQVTM, CDR2 ANQGSEA. V lost 7 bases and J lost 4, with 19 bases in between. This CDR3 spans 14 amino acids. The DNA of the CDR3 is TGCAGCGGTGGGGAATCCCGAACCACCTATGGCTACACCTTC. Translation gives CSGGESRTTYGYTF.

The chain has TRBV28 and TRBJ2-5; no definite D call. The CDR3 loop spans 16 amino acids. Deletions cut 7 bases from V and 3 bases from J, with 21 bases between. Per the germline V gene, CDR1 is MDHEN and CDR2 is SYDVKM. This chain's CDR3 is CASNPWAEAIKETQYF. The CDR3, as DNA: TGTGCCAGCAATCCCTGGGCAGAGGCAATTAAAGAGACCCAGTACTTC.